This T cell receptor beta chain was profiled in a study of blood T cell repertoires in COVID-19. The overall study: Italy, Spain and the United States were the sources of the convalescent and acute COVID-19 samples. T cells, B-cell-depleted T cells, or PBMCs supplied cDNA or gDNA.

Study processing details: Amplifying reference gene primers gave estimates of nucleated cell counts. TCRdb's table, derived via immunoSEQ multiplex PCR, lists solely in-frame clones and lacks some. That table gives V, J and clone size, and the DNA gave D and trimming. This table has 120,000 to 150,000 clones, more than 65% appearing once. Germline V lookup: CDR1 SGHAT, CDR2 FQNNGV. V lost 6 bases, J lost 5 bases, and 11 bases lay in between. The CDR3 covers 13 residues. The sequenced sample was peripheral blood. V usage is TRBV11-2 and J usage is TRBJ2-1, with a weak D call TRBD1 (5 bases). The sequence derives from a man aged 55 to 70 with acute or convalescent COVID-19. CDR3 amino acids: CASSQDRNNEQFF. The CDR3 nucleotides read TGTGCCAGCAGTCAAGACAGAAACAATGAGCAGTTCTTC.